This T cell receptor beta chain appears in the sequencing data of a study of blood T cell repertoires in COVID-19. Study overall: Sources were T cells, B-cell-depleted T cells, or PBMCs; the material itself was cDNA or gDNA.

Only in-frame clones appear in the TCRdb table, and some are missing; sequencing was by immunoSEQ multiplex PCR. Of 85,000 to 100,000 clones in the sample, about 82% were seen once. Germline V gene data show CDR1 as SGHRS and CDR2 as YFSETQ. The CDR3 is 14 amino acids. Trimming took 1 base from V and 5 from J; bases not matched to a gene: 5. The sequenced material came from peripheral blood. The chain employs TRBV5-1 and TRBJ2-7; 8 nucleotides agree with TRBD2. The source is a woman aged 55 to 70 in a cohort sampled during active or convalescent COVID-19. For the CDR3, the DNA is TGCGCCAGCAGCTTGTCGGGGGGGCGAGACGAGCAGTACTTC. Translation: CASSLSGGRDEQYF.